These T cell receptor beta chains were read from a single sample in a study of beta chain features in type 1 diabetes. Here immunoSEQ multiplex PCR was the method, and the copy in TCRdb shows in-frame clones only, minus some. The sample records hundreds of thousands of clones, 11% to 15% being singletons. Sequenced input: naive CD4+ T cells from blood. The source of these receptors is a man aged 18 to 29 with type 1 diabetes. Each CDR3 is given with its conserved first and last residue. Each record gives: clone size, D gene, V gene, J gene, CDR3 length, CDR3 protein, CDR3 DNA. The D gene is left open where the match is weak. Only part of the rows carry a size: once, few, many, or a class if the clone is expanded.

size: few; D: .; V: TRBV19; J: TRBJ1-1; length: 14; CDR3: CASGVERLVGEAFF; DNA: TGTGCCAGTGGAGTGGAACGGCTGGTCGGGGAAGCTTTCTTT
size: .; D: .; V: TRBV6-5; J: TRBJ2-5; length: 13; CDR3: CASSQLIQETQYF; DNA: TGTGCCAGCAGCCAACTAATCCAAGAGACCCAGTACTTC
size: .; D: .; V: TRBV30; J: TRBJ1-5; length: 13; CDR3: CAWTRDSNQPQHF; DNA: TGTGCCTGGACCAGAGATAGCAATCAGCCCCAGCATTTT
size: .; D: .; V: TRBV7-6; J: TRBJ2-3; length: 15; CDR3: CASSLVANGPDTQYF; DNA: TGTGCCAGCAGCTTAGTGGCAAACGGCCCAGATACGCAGTATTTT
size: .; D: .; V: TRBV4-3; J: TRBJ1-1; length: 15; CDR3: CASSQASTMNTEAFF; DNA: TGCGCCAGCAGCCAAGCTTCGACCATGAACACTGAAGCTTTCTTT
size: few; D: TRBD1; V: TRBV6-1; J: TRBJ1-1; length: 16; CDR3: CASSEAPGQPNTEAFF; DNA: TGTGCCAGCAGTGAAGCTCCGGGACAGCCGAACACTGAAGCTTTCTTT
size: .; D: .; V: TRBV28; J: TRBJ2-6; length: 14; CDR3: CASSLFSGANVLTF; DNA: TGTGCCAGCAGTCTTTTCTCTGGGGCCAACGTCCTGACTTTC
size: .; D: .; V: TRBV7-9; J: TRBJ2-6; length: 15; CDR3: CASSFQGAGANVLTF; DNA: TGTGCCAGCAGCTTCCAGGGAGCTGGGGCCAACGTCCTGACTTTC
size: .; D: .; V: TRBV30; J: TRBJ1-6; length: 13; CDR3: CAWSTGLNSPLHF; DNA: TGTGCCTGGAGTACAGGTTTAAATTCACCCCTCCACTTT
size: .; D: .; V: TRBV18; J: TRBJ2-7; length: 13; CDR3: CASSPEEGGEQYF; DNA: TGTGCCAGCTCACCCGAGGAAGGGGGCGAGCAGTACTTC
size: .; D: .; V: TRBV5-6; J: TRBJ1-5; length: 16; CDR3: CASSLSGQPGHQPQHF; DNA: TGTGCCAGCAGCTTGAGCGGACAGCCGGGGCATCAGCCCCAGCATTTT
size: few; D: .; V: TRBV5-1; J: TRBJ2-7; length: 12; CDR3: CASSLGHSEQYF; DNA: TGCGCCAGCAGCCTAGGACACTCCGAGCAGTACTTC
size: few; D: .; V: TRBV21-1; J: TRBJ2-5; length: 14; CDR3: CASKPTGGPETQYF; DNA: TGTGCCAGCAAGCCGACAGGGGGCCCAGAGACCCAGTACTTC
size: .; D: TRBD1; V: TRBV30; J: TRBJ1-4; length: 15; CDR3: CAWSVVGTANEKLFF; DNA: TGTGCCTGGAGTGTAGTTGGGACAGCTAATGAAAAACTGTTTTTT
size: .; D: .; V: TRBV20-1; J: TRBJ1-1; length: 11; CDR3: CSAVGNTEAFF; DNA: TGCAGTGCGGTTGGGAACACTGAAGCTTTCTTT
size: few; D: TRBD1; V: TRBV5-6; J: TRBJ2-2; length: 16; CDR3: CASSSPGQANTGELFF; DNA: TGTGCCAGCAGCTCGCCGGGACAGGCGAACACCGGGGAGCTGTTTTTT
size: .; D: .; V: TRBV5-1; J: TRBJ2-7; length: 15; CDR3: CASSFGRSYSYEQYF; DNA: TGCGCCAGCAGCTTTGGCAGAAGCTACTCCTACGAGCAGTACTTC
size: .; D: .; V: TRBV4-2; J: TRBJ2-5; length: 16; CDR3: CASSQGLLAPLETQYF; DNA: TGTGCCAGCAGCCAAGGTTTATTAGCCCCCCTGGAGACCCAGTACTTC
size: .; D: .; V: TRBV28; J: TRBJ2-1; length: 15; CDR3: CASSFSFLSYNEQFF; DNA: TGTGCCAGCAGTTTCTCGTTCCTCTCCTACAATGAGCAGTTCTTC
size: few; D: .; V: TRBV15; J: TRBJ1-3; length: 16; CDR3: CATSSGSTSAGNTIYF; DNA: TGTGCCACCAGCAGTGGATCGACTAGTGCTGGAAACACCATATATTTT
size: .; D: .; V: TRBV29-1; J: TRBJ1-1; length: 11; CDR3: CSVEVFPEAFF; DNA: TGCAGCGTTGAAGTTTTCCCTGAAGCTTTCTTT
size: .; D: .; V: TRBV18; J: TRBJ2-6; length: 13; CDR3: CASSPPGANVLTF; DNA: TGTGCCAGCTCACCTCCAGGGGCCAACGTCCTGACTTTC
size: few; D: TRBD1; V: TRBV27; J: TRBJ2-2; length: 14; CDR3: CASRRTGNTGELFF; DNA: TGTGCCAGCAGACGGACAGGGAACACCGGGGAGCTGTTTTTT
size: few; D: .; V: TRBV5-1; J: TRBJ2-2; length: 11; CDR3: CASAISGELFF; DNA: TGCGCCAGCGCCATCTCCGGGGAGCTGTTTTTT
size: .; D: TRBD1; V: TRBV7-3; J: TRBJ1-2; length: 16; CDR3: CASSSGTARGNYGYTF; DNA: TGTGCCAGCAGCTCAGGGACAGCGAGGGGGAACTATGGCTACACCTTC
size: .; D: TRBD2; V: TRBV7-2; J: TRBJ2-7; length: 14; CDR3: CASSPSGGRYEQYF; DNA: TGTGCCAGCAGCCCTAGCGGGGGGAGGTACGAGCAGTACTTC
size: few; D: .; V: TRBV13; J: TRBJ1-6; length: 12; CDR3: CASSYVRGFFHF; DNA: TGTGCCAGCAGCTACGTACGGGGATTTTTCCACTTT
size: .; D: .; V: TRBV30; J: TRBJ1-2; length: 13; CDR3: CAWSSGTNYGYTF; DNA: TGTGCCTGGAGTTCGGGGACTAACTATGGCTACACCTTC
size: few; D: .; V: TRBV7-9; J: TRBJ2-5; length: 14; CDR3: CASNPAYSQETQYF; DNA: TGTGCCAGCAACCCCGCCTACTCACAAGAGACCCAGTACTTC
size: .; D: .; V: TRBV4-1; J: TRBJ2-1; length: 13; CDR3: CASSPLGRNEQFF; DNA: TGCGCCAGCAGCCCGCTAGGTAGGAATGAGCAGTTCTTC
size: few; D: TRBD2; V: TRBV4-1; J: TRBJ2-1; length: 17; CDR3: CASSPGLARSVINEQFF; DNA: TGCGCCAGCAGCCCGGGACTAGCCCGTTCCGTTATCAATGAGCAGTTCTTC
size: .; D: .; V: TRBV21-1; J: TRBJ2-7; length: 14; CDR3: CASSKPQGNYEQYF; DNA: TGTGCCAGCAGCAAACCACAGGGGAACTACGAGCAGTACTTC
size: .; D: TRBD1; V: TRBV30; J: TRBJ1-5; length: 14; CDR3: CAWSVDRINQPQHF; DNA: TGTGCCTGGAGTGTGGACAGGATAAATCAGCCCCAGCATTTT
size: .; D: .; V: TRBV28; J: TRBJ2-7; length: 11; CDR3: CASSLTYEQYF; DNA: TGTGCCAGCAGTCTCACCTACGAGCAGTACTTC
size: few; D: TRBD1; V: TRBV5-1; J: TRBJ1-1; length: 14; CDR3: CASSPTTGDTEAFF; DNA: TGCGCCAGCAGCCCAACTACAGGGGACACTGAAGCTTTCTTT
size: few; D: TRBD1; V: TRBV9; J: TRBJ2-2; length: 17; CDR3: CASSVVGTGKDFGELFF; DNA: TGTGCCAGCAGCGTAGTCGGGACAGGGAAGGATTTCGGGGAGCTGTTTTTT
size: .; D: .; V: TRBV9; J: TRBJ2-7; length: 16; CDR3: CASSARMGESSYEQYF; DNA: TGTGCCAGCAGCGCCCGGATGGGCGAGTCCTCCTACGAGCAGTACTTC
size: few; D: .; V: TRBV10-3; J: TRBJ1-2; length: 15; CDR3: CAISESRQEVNGYTF; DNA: TGTGCCATCAGTGAGTCGCGGCAGGAAGTTAATGGCTACACCTTC
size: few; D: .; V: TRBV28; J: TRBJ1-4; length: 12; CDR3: CASSPRGEKLFF; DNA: TGTGCCAGCAGCCCCCGGGGTGAAAAACTGTTTTTT
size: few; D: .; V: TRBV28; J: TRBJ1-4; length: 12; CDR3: CASGATNEKLFF; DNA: TGTGCCAGCGGGGCCACTAATGAAAAACTGTTTTTT
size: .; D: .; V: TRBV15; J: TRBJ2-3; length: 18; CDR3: CATSRDGAPPLMPDTQYF; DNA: TGTGCCACCAGCAGAGATGGGGCTCCCCCACTGATGCCAGATACGCAGTATTTT
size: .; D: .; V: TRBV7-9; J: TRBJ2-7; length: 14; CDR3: CASSLVGHGYEQYF; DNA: TGTGCCAGCAGCTTAGTGGGACATGGATACGAGCAGTACTTC
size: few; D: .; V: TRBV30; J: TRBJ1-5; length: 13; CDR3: CAWSVAGNQPQHF; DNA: TGTGCCTGGAGTGTTGCAGGGAATCAGCCCCAGCATTTT